One T cell receptor beta chain is described in this entry. What it binds is not known. The CDR3 totals 15 residues. Germline-derived CDR1 and CDR2 are ENHRY and SYGVKD. After removal of 3 bases from V and 8 bases from J, the junction contained 7 bases not matched to a gene. Both 60 Vbeta primers and 13 Jbeta primers went into the PCR. Here immunoSEQ multiplex PCR was the method, and the copy in TCRdb shows in-frame clones only, minus some. The table records about 130,000 clones, 70% to 85% of them present only once. This sample is part of a study of cytomegalovirus exposure and HLA in healthy donors. General study results and limits: An analysis that was carried out later associated 16,000 or so TCR beta sequences with HLA alleles at 0.05 false discovery rate. Reportedly, HLA-A and HLA-B alleles of most subjects were accurately predicted from TCR beta. Owing to their indistinguishability, certain V segments, notably TRBV6-2 and TRBV6-3, were excluded.

The genes are TRBV10-3 and TRBJ2-1; 10 positions match TRBD2. Specimen: PBMCs. The source of this sequence is a woman aged 55-70 years in good health and CMV-seropositive. DNA for the CDR3: TGTGCCATCAGTGAATCGGAGCGGGGGGGCCATGAGCAGTTCTTC. Protein sequence: CAISESERGGHEQFF.